Following are 19 T cell receptor beta chains from one sample sequenced in a study of T cell repertoires in cytomegalovirus infection. Their recognized antigens are unknown. TCRdb called the reads again in MiXCR, with one record for every CDR3 protein. The table includes approximately 1,000,000 distinct CDR3 sequences, approximately 32% detected once. This specimen was cultured CD8+ T cells from PBMCs, taken from culture after CMV antigen stimulation. These TCRs come from a human donor in good health (CMV status not recorded). Some clones in this sample may be carry-over from other donors' samples.

The chain links TRBV27 to TRBJ1-5; D not certain. This CDR3 is built from 14 residues. The V gene lost 3 bases and the J gene lost 4 bases, with 10 bases spanning the gap. Germline lookup yields CDR1 MNHEY and CDR2 SMNVEV (reference sequence). CDR3 region: CASSFGQENQPQHF. The DNA for the CDR3 is TGTGCCAGCAGTTTCGGGCAGGAAAATCAGCCCCAGCATTTT.

CDR3 sequence reads: CASSLKVAGGDEQFF. CDR3 coding DNA: TGTGCCAGCAGCTTGAAGGTAGCGGGGGGAGATGAGCAGTTCTTC. V usage is TRBV5-4 and J usage is TRBJ2-1; TRBD2 agrees at 10 bases. The CDR3 is 15 residues long. Trimming took 1 base from V and 8 from J; bases not matched to a gene: 6. The germline V gene has CDR1 SGHNT and CDR2 YYREEE (reference sequence). The full variable domain, rest sourced from reference TRBV5-4 and TRBJ2-1, is ETGVTQSPTHLIKTRGQQVTLRCSSQSGHNTVSWYQQALGQGPQFIFQYYREEENGRGNFPPRFSGLQFPNYSSELNVNALELDDSALYLCASSLKVAGGDEQFFGPGTRLTVL.

The chain couples TRBV5-6 to TRBJ1-1, with 8 positions matching TRBD1. Germline CDR1 reads SGHDT; CDR2 reads YYEEEE. The CDR3 spans 13 residues. Unmatched junction bases numbered 5, after V lost 3 bases and J lost 7 bases. In DNA, the CDR3 is TGTGCCAGCAGCTCTGGGACAGGACTTGAAGCTTTCTTT. It codes for CASSSGTGLEAFF. Looking up the rest from reference TRBV5-6 and TRBJ1-1 gives the full variable domain: DAGVTQSPTHLIKTRGQQVTLRCSPKSGHDTVSWYQQALGQGPQFIFQYYEEEERQRGNFPDRFSGHQFPNYSSELNVNALLLGDSALYLCASSSGTGLEAFFGQGTRLTVV.

This clonotype was counted a few times. The V gene is TRBV5-6, the J gene TRBJ2-2, with D tentatively TRBD2 (6 bases). The germline CDR1 and CDR2 sequences are SGHDT and YYEEEE. This CDR3 has 17 amino acids. Trimming took off 6 bases at V and 4 bases at J, with 22 bases between the two ends. In nucleotides, the CDR3 is TGTGCCAGCACCTCCCTGGGGGGTGGGACGACCACCGGGGAGCTGTTTTTT. Translation: CASTSLGGGTTTGELFF.

Many counts were recorded for this clonotype. V usage is TRBV7-9 and J usage is TRBJ2-5, with D maybe TRBD1 (6 bases). Germline V gene sequence: CDR1 SEHNR, CDR2 FQNEAQ (reference sequence). Trimming stripped 5 bases from V and 3 bases from J, with 13 bases between. The CDR3 loop spans 14 amino acids. The CDR3 reads CASSQRNREETQYF. DNA of the CDR3: TGTGCCAGCAGCCAGAGAAACAGGGAAGAGACCCAGTACTTC.

This clonotype was picked up a small number of times. This rearrangement joins TRBV7-9 to TRBJ1-2; D remains ambiguous. The V gene's germline CDR1 is SEHNR and CDR2 FQNEAQ (reference sequence). The CDR3 length is 13 residues. Trimming cost V 0 bases and J 6 bases, with 8 bases left between them. CDR3 bases: TGTGCCAGCAGCTTAGCTATTCGGGATGGCTACACCTTC. This codes for CASSLAIRDGYTF.

The V and J genes are TRBV10-3 and TRBJ2-7; no definite D call. This CDR3 spans 12 amino acids. Trimming stripped 6 bases from V and 0 bases from J, with 6 bases between. Germline V gene sequence: CDR1 ENHRY, CDR2 SYGVKD. In nucleotides, the CDR3 is TGTGCCATCAGGTTGAGCTCCTACGAGCAGTACTTC. Protein: CAIRLSSYEQYF.

The CDR3 DNA is TGTGCCAGCAGTTACCCCCTAGAGGGGGTTGGCTATGGCTACACCTTC. Protein: CASSYPLEGVGYGYTF. This chain joins TRBV6-6 and TRBJ1-2; possible D gene TRBD1, 6 bases. Trimming left V 2 bases short and J 4 bases short, with 17 bases between. The CDR3 consists of 16 residues. CDR1 and CDR2 from the germline V gene are MNHNY and SVGAGI (reference sequence).

This clonotype was observed at least ten times. The V call is TRBV27, the J call TRBJ2-3; D may match TRBD1 or TRBD2 (6 bases each). Between the trimmed V and J ends, which lost 6 bases and 4 bases, there was a span of 8 bases. Looked up from germline, CDR1 is MNHEY and CDR2 is SMNVEV (reference sequence). The CDR3 spans 12 residues. The CDR3 region has the DNA TGTGCCAGCAGCGGGGGCGCAGATACGCAGTATTTT. The encoded protein is CASSGGADTQYF.

The rearrangement uses TRBV14 and TRBJ1-1, with D tentatively TRBD1 (6 bases). Trimming cost V 3 bases and J 3 bases, with 17 bases left between them. The germline V gene encodes CDR1 SGHDN and CDR2 FVKESK. The CDR3 loop spans 16 amino acids. This CDR3 is CASSQGQSLLHTEAFF. In nucleotides, the CDR3 is TGTGCCAGCAGCCAGGGACAAAGCTTGCTTCACACTGAAGCTTTCTTT.

This clonotype was seen at least ten times. This chain uses TRBV27 with TRBJ2-5; tentative D call: TRBD2 (6 bases). Germline V lookup: CDR1 MNHEY, CDR2 SMNVEV (reference sequence). This CDR3 is built from 13 residues. The germline V and J ends were trimmed by 5 bases and 1 base, with 8 bases remaining between them. The CDR3 coding sequence is TGTGCCAGCAGTGGACTATCCCAAGAGACCCAGTACTTC. Protein product: CASSGLSQETQYF.

The chain combines TRBV5-4 with TRBJ2-1; possible D gene TRBD2, 6 bases. The CDR3 runs 18 residues. V lost 0 bases and J lost 4, with 20 bases in between. Germline V gene lookup returns CDR1 SGHNT and CDR2 YYREEE (reference sequence). The CDR3 sequence: CASSLGRGSNSRYNEQFF. In DNA form, the CDR3 reads TGTGCCAGCAGCTTGGGGCGGGGATCGAACTCCAGATACAATGAGCAGTTCTTC.

This sequence joins TRBV24-1 and TRBJ2-2; 8 bases match TRBD1. Germline V gene sequence: CDR1 KGHDR, CDR2 SFDVKD. This CDR3 has 16 residues. V was clipped by 3 bases and J by 3 bases; unmatched bases: 5. The CDR3 loop reads CATSDPQGADTGELFF. CDR3 nucleotides: TGTGCCACCAGTGATCCCCAGGGGGCGGACACCGGGGAGCTGTTTTTT.

There are a few counts of this clonotype. CDR3 residues: CASSEPETGRISGELFF. The CDR3 nucleotides are TGCGCCAGCAGTGAGCCCGAGACAGGGAGGATTTCCGGGGAGCTGTTTTTT. The V gene is TRBV10-1, the J gene TRBJ2-2; weak D call: TRBD1 (7 bases). CDR1 and CDR2 (germline): WNHNN, SYGVQD (reference sequence). V lost 2 bases, J lost 6 bases, and 19 bases lay in between. This CDR3 spans 17 amino acids.

The chain carries TRBV9 and TRBJ1-2; D call uncertain. This CDR3 is 14 amino acids long. The germline V and J ends were trimmed by 0 bases and 2 bases, with 8 bases remaining between them. In germline, CDR1 is SGDLS, CDR2 YYNGEE. This chain's CDR3 is CASSVGGGNYGYTF. The CDR3 DNA reads TGTGCCAGCAGCGTAGGTGGTGGGAACTATGGCTACACCTTC.

This clonotype was counted once. The CDR3 nucleotides read TGTGCCAGCAGTTCTTGGGGCGGCGACGAGCAGTACGTC. This sequence encodes CASSSWGGDEQYV. V is TRBV27 and J is TRBJ2-7, with D possibly being TRBD1 (5 bases). Trimming removed 4 bases from V and 5 bases from J, with 12 bases in between. Germline V gene data show CDR1 as MNHEY and CDR2 as SMNVEV (reference sequence). The CDR3 runs 13 residues.

This clonotype was found a few times. CDR3 DNA: TGTGCCAGCAGCCCGGGACTGGGTTTCACAGATACGCAGTATTTT. Encoded protein: CASSPGLGFTDTQYF. The chain has TRBV14 and TRBJ2-3, with D possibly TRBD2 on 6 matching bases. Germline V gene lookup returns CDR1 SGHDN and CDR2 FVKESK. This CDR3 contains 15 residues. Trimming took 4 bases from V and 2 from J, leaving 13 bases between them.

There are a few counts of this clonotype. The chain couples TRBV6-6 to TRBJ2-4; D gene ambiguous. The CDR3 sequence is 14 residues long. Trimming took 2 bases from V and 5 from J, leaving 10 bases between them. CDR1 MNHNY and CDR2 SVGAGI come from the germline V gene (reference sequence). CDR3 bases: TGTGCCAGCAGTTACCGGTCGGGCCAAAACATTCAGTACTTC. Protein sequence: CASSYRSGQNIQYF.

This clonotype occurred a few times. The V and J genes are TRBV24-1 and TRBJ2-1, with D possibly matching TRBD2 (5 bases). The CDR3 contains 12 residues. V lost 3 bases and J 6 bases, leaving 5 bases between the germline ends. CDR1 and CDR2 from the germline V gene are KGHDR and SFDVKD. Here the CDR3 reads CATSDEGNEQFF. CDR3 bases: TGTGCCACCAGTGATGAGGGCAATGAGCAGTTCTTC.